The 13 T cell receptor beta chains presented below share a single source sample, sequenced in a study of technical replicates of blood from a handful of donors. Using immunoSEQ multiplex PCR, the repertoire was profiled, and TCRdb retains in-frame clones only, with some absent. Here the sample spans about 80,000 clones, 90% to 95% being singletons. Material: T cells isolated from PBMCs. The origin of the receptors is a human donor in good health.

This chain uses TRBV5-1 with TRBJ1-2; D unclear. The CDR3 contains 14 residues. Germline CDR1 reads SGHRS; CDR2 reads YFSETQ. V was clipped by 3 bases and J by 3 bases, with 12 bases between them. The CDR3 spells CASSSLDGDYGYTF. Written as DNA, the CDR3 is TGCGCCAGCAGCTCCCTGGACGGGGACTATGGCTACACCTTC.

The V and J genes are TRBV27 and TRBJ2-7; a possible D gene is TRBD2 (6 bases). Per germline, CDR1 MNHEY and CDR2 SMNVEV (reference sequence). Deletions cut 7 bases from V and 5 bases from J, with 24 bases between. The CDR3 contains 16 residues. In DNA, the CDR3 is TGTGCCAGCAATCTGTATAGCGGCTCCTCAGTGAACGAGCAGTACTTC. It encodes CASNLYSGSSVNEQYF.

The V and J genes are TRBV18 and TRBJ1-1; D may be TRBD1 (5 bases). This CDR3 spans 15 amino acids. Germline V lookup: CDR1 KGHSH, CDR2 LQKENI. The ends were cut back, 2 bases at V and 1 base at J, with 11 bases in the middle. As DNA, the CDR3 is TGTGCCAGCTCACCAATGCAGGGAACGAACACTGAAGCTTTCTTT. It encodes CASSPMQGTNTEAFF.

This clone appeared once. The chain carries TRBV4-3 and TRBJ2-7, with 11 bases identical to TRBD2. Germline loops: CDR1 LGHNA, CDR2 YSLEER. The CDR3 has 16 residues. J gave up 3 bases and V 4 bases, and 8 bases lay outside the gene matches. CDR3 nucleotide sequence: TGCGCCAGCAGCCTCGGGACTAGCGGAGACCTCTACGAGCAGTACTTC. Residues: CASSLGTSGDLYEQYF.

This clone was detected a few times. The gene calls are TRBV4-1 and TRBJ2-3; 13 positions agree with TRBD2. The CDR3 loop spans 18 amino acids. Looked up from germline, CDR1 is MGHRA and CDR2 is YSYEKL. The trim removed 4 bases at V and 4 bases at J, leaving 11 bases unmatched. The CDR3 reads CASSPSPLLAGGADTQYF. The CDR3 region has the DNA TGCGCCAGCAGCCCATCCCCCCTACTAGCGGGAGGGGCAGATACGCAGTATTTT.

The V and J genes are TRBV14 and TRBJ2-3, with D unresolved. CDR3 length: 15 residues. With 5 bases removed from V and 0 bases from J, the gap between germline ends came to 12 bases. Germline CDR1 and CDR2: SGHDN and FVKESK. CDR3 loop: CASSAQHTSTDTQYF. The DNA of the CDR3 is TGTGCCAGCAGCGCACAGCATACTAGCACAGATACGCAGTATTTT.

The chain links TRBV28 to TRBJ1-5; the D gene is possibly TRBD1 (5 bases). Trimming removed 4 bases from V and 3 bases from J, with 7 bases in between. CDR3 length equals 13 residues. CDR1 MDHEN and CDR2 SYDVKM come from the germline V gene. As DNA, the CDR3 is TGTGCCAGCAGTTGGGGGGTCAATCAGCCCCAGCATTTT. Its protein is CASSWGVNQPQHF.

This chain joins TRBV9 and TRBJ1-1; possibly TRBD1 for D (6 bases). The CDR3 length is 14 residues. The V end was cut by 2 bases, the J end by 0 bases, with 8 bases between. Looked up from germline, CDR1 is SGDLS and CDR2 is YYNGEE. This chain's CDR3 is CASSVGQMNTEAFF. DNA for the CDR3: TGTGCCAGCAGCGTTGGACAGATGAACACTGAAGCTTTCTTT.

The chain carries TRBV4-3 and TRBJ1-4; D possibly corresponds to TRBD1 (6 bases). The V gene lost 0 bases and the J gene lost 11 bases, with 10 bases spanning the gap. This CDR3 comprises 13 residues. Germline V gene data show CDR1 as LGHNA and CDR2 as YSLEER. The CDR3: CASSQDTGGKLFF. The CDR3 coding sequence is TGCGCCAGCAGCCAAGATACGGGGGGCAAACTGTTTTTT.

The chain carries TRBV4-2 and TRBJ2-1; D is possibly TRBD2 (5 bases). The V gene lost 0 bases and the J gene lost 8 bases, with 8 bases spanning the gap. This CDR3 is 13 amino acids long. In germline, CDR1 is LGHNA, CDR2 YNFKEQ. The CDR3 DNA follows: TGTGCCAGCAGCCAAGAGTCGGGGTATGAGCAGTTCTTC. This gives the protein CASSQESGYEQFF.

In this sample, this clone turned up once. The rearrangement joins TRBV6-6 to TRBJ1-5; TRBD1 aligns across 7 bases. The junction had 9 bases not matched to a gene; V was cut back by 4 bases and J by 3 bases. The V gene's germline CDR1 is MNHNY and CDR2 SVGAGI (reference sequence). The CDR3 has 16 amino acids. The CDR3 protein is CASSSYDREPNQPQHF. The CDR3 DNA reads TGTGCCAGCAGTTCATACGACAGGGAGCCCAATCAGCCCCAGCATTTT.

The rearrangement uses TRBV2 and TRBJ1-2, with D tentatively TRBD1 (6 bases). Looked up from germline, CDR1 is SNHLY and CDR2 is FYNNEI. V gave up 3 bases and J gave up 6 bases, with 14 bases separating them. The CDR3 sequence is 14 residues long. CDR3 sequence: CASSERGQEDGYTF. The DNA for the CDR3 is TGTGCCAGCAGTGAGCGGGGGCAGGAGGATGGCTACACCTTC.

V and J are TRBV4-3 and TRBJ2-2, with 10 nucleotides matching TRBD2. CDR1 and CDR2 from the germline V gene are LGHNA and YSLEER. The CDR3 extends over 16 amino acids. The J segment lost 5 bases and the V segment lost 0 bases, leaving 3 bases of the junction unmatched. This CDR3 reads CASSQDAAGGTGELFF. In nucleotides, the CDR3 is TGCGCCAGCAGCCAAGATGCAGCGGGAGGGACCGGGGAGCTGTTTTTT.